The 22 T cell receptor beta chains reported below all come from one sample, sequenced in a study of T cells in Graves' hyperthyroidism and ophthalmopathy. RNA transcripts provided the source from which TCR beta CDR3 regions were amplified. HTBI primers drove first-round RT-PCR of the TCR CDR3. Each CDR3 protein is one row after TCRdb ran MiXCR on the multiplex PCR reads. The table lists around 400,000 distinct CDR3 sequences, 15% to 19% of them singletons. The specimen sequenced was blood. The receptors shown here come from a woman aged 18-29 years with Graves' hyperthyroidism that later progressed to Graves' ophthalmopathy.

This clonotype was counted ten times or more. This chain connects TRBV15 to TRBJ2-7; D might be TRBD1 (6 bases). V gave up 6 bases and J gave up 1 base, with 13 bases separating them. CDR3 length equals 14 residues. Germline lookup yields CDR1 LNHNV and CDR2 YYDKDF (reference sequence). As DNA, the CDR3 is TGTGCCACCAGTCGGGACACGGGGTCCTACGAGCAGTACTTC. It translates to CATSRDTGSYEQYF.

The chain combines TRBV6-1 with TRBJ2-2; tentatively, D is TRBD1 or TRBD2 (5 bases each). Germline V gene lookup returns CDR1 MNHNS and CDR2 SASEGT. The CDR3 runs to 14 residues. Trimming stripped 10 bases from V and 3 bases from J, with 15 bases between. The DNA for the CDR3 is TGTGCCACTGAAGGGACCCACTACACCGGGGAGCTGTTTTTT. Its protein product is CATEGTHYTGELFF.

Details on this clonotype: A read error may be the cause here, since a much bigger clone is one base away. The chain is built from TRBV6-1 and TRBJ2-1; TRBD2 aligns across 10 bases. CDR1 is MNHNS, CDR2 SASEGT, per germline. The CDR3 totals 15 residues. V shed 6 bases, J shed 4 bases, and the junction held 6 bases outside the gene matches. The CDR3 region is CASSLTSGQYNEQFF. In nucleotides, the CDR3 is TGTGCCAGCAGCCTGACTAGCGGGCAGTACAATGAGCAGTTCTTC.

This chain connects TRBV7-9 to TRBJ2-5; perhaps TRBD1 as D (5 bases). V gave up 5 bases and J gave up 4 bases, with 14 bases separating them. Germline assignment: CDR1 SEHNR and CDR2 FQNEAQ (reference sequence). The CDR3 sequence is 14 residues long. The CDR3 protein is CASSPQGVPETQYF. CDR3 DNA sequence: TGTGCCAGCAGCCCACAAGGGGTTCCAGAGACCCAGTACTTC.

This chain joins TRBV7-9 and TRBJ2-5; TRBD1 aligns across 8 bases. V dropped 6 bases and J dropped 7; count of bases not matched to a gene: 13. The CDR3 spans 15 residues. Germline CDR1 and CDR2: SEHNR and FQNEAQ (reference sequence). As DNA, the CDR3 is TGTGCCAGCAGTAACCTCAGGGGGCGCAAAGGGACCCAGTACTTC. Encoded protein: CASSNLRGRKGTQYF. Full variable domain (outside the CDR3, taken from reference TRBV7-9 and TRBJ2-5): DTGVSQNPRHKITKRGQNVTFRCDPISEHNRLYWYRQTLGQGPEFLTYFQNEAQLEKSRLLSDRFSAERPKGSFSTLEIQRTEQGDSAMYLCASSNLRGRKGTQYFGPGTRLLVL.

This clonotype was counted many times. The chain combines TRBV10-3 with TRBJ2-7; 13 nucleotides line up with TRBD2. The CDR3 contains 15 residues. With V trimmed by 3 bases and J by 7 bases, 6 bases remained unmatched. The germline gives CDR1 ENHRY, CDR2 SYGVKD. This chain's CDR3 is CAISDGLAGAGEQYF. The CDR3 DNA reads as TGTGCCATCAGTGATGGACTAGCGGGAGCGGGGGAGCAGTACTTC.

This clonotype was picked up a small number of times. CDR3 amino acids: CASSPRTGGLYEQYF. The CDR3 DNA is TGTGCCAGCAGCCCCCGGACAGGGGGCTTGTACGAGCAGTACTTC. The V and J genes are TRBV27 and TRBJ2-7; 11 nucleotides match TRBD1. Germline lookup yields CDR1 MNHEY and CDR2 SMNVEV (reference sequence). The V and J ends lost 6 bases and 4 bases, in that order; junction bases with no gene match: 8. The CDR3 is 15 residues long.

This clonotype came up a few times. The chain employs TRBV6-2 or TRBV6-3 and TRBJ2-4, with D perhaps matching TRBD2 (5 bases). CDR1 MNHEY and CDR2 SVGEGT come from the germline V gene. The CDR3 totals 15 residues. With 11 bases removed from V and 8 bases from J, the gap between germline ends came to 25 bases. This CDR3 reads CASTPGLNGKDIQYF. The CDR3 coding sequence is TGTGCCTCGACGCCGGGATTGAATGGAAAAGACATTCAGTACTTC.

This clonotype was counted at least ten times. The chain links TRBV11-2 to TRBJ1-1; no clear D gene. Per the germline V gene, CDR1 is SGHAT and CDR2 is FQNNGV. The CDR3 spans 16 residues. The V gene lost 5 bases and the J gene lost 3 bases, with 19 bases spanning the gap. The CDR3 protein is CASSLFFRGKDTEAFF. CDR3 bases: TGTGCCAGCAGCCTTTTCTTCCGGGGTAAGGACACTGAAGCTTTCTTT.

The table lists this clonotype with a few counts. A junction end diverges from the germline sequence, so it may reflect a read error. The chain couples TRBV27 to TRBJ2-7; TRBD2 agrees at 10 bases. CDR1 is MNHEY, CDR2 SMNVEV, per germline (reference sequence). The CDR3 length is 15 residues. CDR3: CVSSPGLAPELEQYF. The CDR3 nucleotides are TGTGTCAGCAGTCCGGGACTAGCGCCCGAACTAGAGCAGTACTTC.

Comments on this clonotype: One end of the junction is discordant with germline, which a read error may explain. The gene calls are TRBV7-9 and TRBJ1-1; D is perhaps TRBD1 (5 bases). CDR3 size: 15 residues. CDR1 SEHNR and CDR2 FQNEAQ come from the germline V gene (reference sequence). CDR3 loop: CAGSSPDSLNTEAFF. As DNA, the CDR3 is TGTGCCGGCAGCTCTCCCGACAGTCTGAACACTGAAGCTTTCTTT. Looking up the rest from reference TRBV7-9 and TRBJ1-1 gives the full variable domain: DTGVSQNPRHKITKRGQNVTFRCDPISEHNRLYWYRQTLGQGPEFLTYFQNEAQLEKSRLLSDRFSAERPKGSFSTLEIQRTEQGDSAMYLCAGSSPDSLNTEAFFGQGTRLTVV.

V usage is TRBV29-1 and J usage is TRBJ2-3; TRBD2 aligns across 14 bases. This CDR3 is built from 15 residues. Looked up from germline, CDR1 is SQVTM and CDR2 is ANQGSEA. The junction had 8 bases not matched to a gene; V was cut back by 6 bases and J by 6 bases. CDR3 region: CSVPGTSGSKDTQYF. The CDR3 region has the DNA TGCAGCGTGCCCGGGACTAGCGGGAGCAAGGATACGCAGTATTTT.

This clonotype was picked up many times. The chain carries TRBV9 and TRBJ2-1; no reliable D call. Germline V gene data show CDR1 as SGDLS and CDR2 as YYNGEE. CDR3 length: 14 amino acids. Trimming pared 4 bases from V and 7 bases from J, leaving 15 bases between. The CDR3 here is CASSLLGKGNEQFF. CDR3 DNA: TGTGCCAGCAGCCTATTAGGGAAGGGTAATGAGCAGTTCTTC.

This clonotype occurred many times. This chain connects TRBV20-1 to TRBJ2-6; D ambiguous. In germline, CDR1 is DFQATT, CDR2 SNEGSKA (reference sequence). Trimming shortened V by 3 bases and J by 0 bases, and 6 bases separated the two germline ends. The CDR3 totals 14 residues. The CDR3 DNA reads as TGCAGTGCTAGTGGGCACTCTGGGGCCAACGTCCTGACTTTC. This codes for CSASGHSGANVLTF.

About this clonotype: A much larger clone differs from this one at a single base, so this may be a read error. V is TRBV11-3 and J is TRBJ2-7; 8 nucleotides align to TRBD1. Germline values: CDR1 SGHNT, CDR2 YENEEA. CDR3 size: 15 residues. The CDR3 nucleotides are TGTGCCAGCAGCTTAACCGGGACAGGAATTGCCGAGCCGTACTTC. Its translation is CASSLTGTGIAEPYF.

In its sample, this clonotype was seen many times. The chain has TRBV28 and TRBJ2-7; 13 nucleotides line up with TRBD2. Germline V gene sequence: CDR1 MDHEN, CDR2 SYDVKM. The V gene end was trimmed by 2 bases and the J gene end by 3 bases; junction bases not matched to a gene: 19. This CDR3 is built from 21 residues. CDR3 in DNA: TGTGCCAGCAGTTTAAGGGGAGGTGGGGGCACCGGGACTAGCGGGGTCTACGAGCAGTACTTC. As protein: CASSLRGGGGTGTSGVYEQYF.

This clonotype was seen at least ten times. The chain carries TRBV2 and TRBJ2-6, with 8 bases that match TRBD1. Trimming took 3 bases from V and 2 from J; bases not matched to a gene: 3. The germline gives CDR1 SNHLY, CDR2 FYNNEI. This CDR3 has 16 residues. The CDR3 sequence: CASSDRTGPGANVLTF. Here the CDR3 DNA reads TGTGCCAGCAGTGACAGGACAGGGCCTGGGGCCAACGTCCTGACTTTC.

The table lists this clonotype with a few counts. The rearrangement joins TRBV28 to TRBJ2-3; D unclear. Per germline, CDR1 MDHEN and CDR2 SYDVKM. V lost 7 bases, J lost 0 bases, and 11 bases lay in between. This CDR3 is 14 amino acids long. CDR3 DNA sequence: TGTGCCAGCATAGAGAAACCTAGCACAGATACGCAGTATTTT. Translated: CASIEKPSTDTQYF.

This chain links TRBV13 with TRBJ2-1; 8 bases match TRBD2. This CDR3 region has 15 residues. J was trimmed by 5 bases and V by 5 bases; bases with no gene match: 8. Germline values: CDR1 PRHDT, CDR2 FYEKMQ (reference sequence). The CDR3, as DNA: TGTGCCAGCAGCACCACTAGCGGCGGGAACAATGAGCAGTTCTTC. It yields the protein CASSTTSGGNNEQFF.

This clonotype has at least ten counts. This chain links TRBV14 with TRBJ2-2; D remains ambiguous. Trimming pared 4 bases from V and 2 bases from J, leaving 17 bases between. CDR1 is SGHDN, CDR2 FVKESK, per germline. The CDR3 consists of 17 residues. The CDR3 sequence is CASSPREGRGNTGELFF. For the CDR3, the DNA is TGTGCCAGCAGCCCGAGAGAAGGCCGCGGTAACACCGGGGAGCTGTTTTTT.

The chain recombines TRBV7-9 with TRBJ1-3; unclear D gene. The ends were cut back, 5 bases at V and 0 bases at J, with 14 bases in the middle. The germline V gene has CDR1 SEHNR and CDR2 FQNEAQ (reference sequence). The CDR3 sequence is 16 residues long. The CDR3 DNA reads as TGTGCCAGCAGCCCCCCGGGCGAAAGCTCTGGAAACACCATATATTTT. Amino acids: CASSPPGESSGNTIYF.

This chain connects TRBV9 to TRBJ1-2; 8 bases align to TRBD1. J lost 7 bases, V lost 0 bases, and 5 bases had no gene match. The germline V gene has CDR1 SGDLS and CDR2 YYNGEE. This CDR3 comprises 14 residues. CDR3 protein: CASSVEAGGGGYTF. The CDR3 DNA follows: TGTGCCAGCAGCGTAGAGGCAGGGGGCGGTGGCTACACCTTC.